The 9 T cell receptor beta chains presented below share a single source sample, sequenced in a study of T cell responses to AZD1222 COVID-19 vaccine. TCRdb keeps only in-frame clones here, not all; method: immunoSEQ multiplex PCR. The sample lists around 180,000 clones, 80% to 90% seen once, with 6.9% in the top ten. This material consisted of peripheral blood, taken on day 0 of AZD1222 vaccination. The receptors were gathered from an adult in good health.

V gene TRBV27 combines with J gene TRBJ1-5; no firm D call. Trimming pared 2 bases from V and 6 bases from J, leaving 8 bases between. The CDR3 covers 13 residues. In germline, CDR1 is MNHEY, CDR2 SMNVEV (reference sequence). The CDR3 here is CASSLQIAQPQHF. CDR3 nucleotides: TGTGCCAGCAGTTTACAGATCGCTCAGCCCCAGCATTTT.

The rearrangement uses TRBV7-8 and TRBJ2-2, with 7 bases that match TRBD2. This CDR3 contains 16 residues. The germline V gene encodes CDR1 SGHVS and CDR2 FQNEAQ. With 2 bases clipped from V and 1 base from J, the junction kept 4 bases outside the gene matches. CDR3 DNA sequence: TGTGCCAGCAGCTTAACGGCTAGCGGGAACACCGGGGAGCTGTTTTTT. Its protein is CASSLTASGNTGELFF.

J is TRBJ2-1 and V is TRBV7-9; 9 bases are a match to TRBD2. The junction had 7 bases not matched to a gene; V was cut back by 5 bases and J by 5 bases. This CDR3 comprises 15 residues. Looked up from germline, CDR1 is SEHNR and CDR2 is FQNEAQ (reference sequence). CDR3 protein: CASSQGLAENNEQFF. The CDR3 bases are TGTGCCAGCAGCCAGGGACTAGCAGAAAACAATGAGCAGTTCTTC.

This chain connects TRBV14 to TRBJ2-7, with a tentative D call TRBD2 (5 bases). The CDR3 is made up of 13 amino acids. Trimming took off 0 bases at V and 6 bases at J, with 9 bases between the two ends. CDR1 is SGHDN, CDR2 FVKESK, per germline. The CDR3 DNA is TGTGCCAGCAGCCAAGATGTGGGAGCCGAGCAGTACGTC. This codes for CASSQDVGAEQYV.

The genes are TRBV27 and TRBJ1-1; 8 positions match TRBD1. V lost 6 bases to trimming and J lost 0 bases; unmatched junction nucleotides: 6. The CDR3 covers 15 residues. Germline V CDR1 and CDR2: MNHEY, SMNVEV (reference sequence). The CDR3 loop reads CASRMATGVNTEAFF. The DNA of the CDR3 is TGTGCCAGCAGAATGGCGACAGGGGTGAACACTGAAGCTTTCTTT.

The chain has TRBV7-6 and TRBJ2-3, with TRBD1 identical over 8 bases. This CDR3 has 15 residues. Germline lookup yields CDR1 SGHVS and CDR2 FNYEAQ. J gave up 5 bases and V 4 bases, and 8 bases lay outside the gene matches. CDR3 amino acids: CASSSRDRQVDTQYF. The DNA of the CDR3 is TGTGCCAGCAGCTCGAGGGACAGGCAAGTAGATACGCAGTATTTT.

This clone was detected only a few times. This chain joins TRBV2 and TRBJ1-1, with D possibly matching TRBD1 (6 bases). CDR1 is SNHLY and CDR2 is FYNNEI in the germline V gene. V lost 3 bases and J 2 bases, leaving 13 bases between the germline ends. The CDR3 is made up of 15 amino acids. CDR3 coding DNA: TGTGCCAGCAGTGAGTTGGGGGCCTCTAACACTGAAGCTTTCTTT. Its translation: CASSELGASNTEAFF. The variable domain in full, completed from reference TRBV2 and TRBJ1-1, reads EPEVTQTPSHQVTQMGQEVILRCVPISNHLYFYWYRQILGQKVEFLVSFYNNEISEKSEIFDDQFSVERPDGSNFTLKIRSTKLEDSAMYFCASSELGASNTEAFFGQGTRLTVV.

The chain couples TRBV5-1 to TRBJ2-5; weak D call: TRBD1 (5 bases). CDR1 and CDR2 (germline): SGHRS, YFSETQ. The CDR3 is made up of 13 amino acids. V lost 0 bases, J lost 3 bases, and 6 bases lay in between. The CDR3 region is CASSLGQKETQYF. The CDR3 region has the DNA TGCGCCAGCAGCTTGGGACAGAAAGAGACCCAGTACTTC.

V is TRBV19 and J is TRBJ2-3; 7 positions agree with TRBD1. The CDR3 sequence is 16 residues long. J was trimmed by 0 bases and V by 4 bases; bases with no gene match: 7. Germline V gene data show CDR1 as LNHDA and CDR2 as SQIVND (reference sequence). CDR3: CASSTARGLSTDTQYF. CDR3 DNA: TGTGCCAGTAGTACAGCTAGGGGGCTAAGCACAGATACGCAGTATTTT.